A selection of T cell receptor beta chains follows, all from one sample in a study of shared clonotypes between healthy human individuals. Sequenced by immunoSEQ multiplex PCR; TCRdb stores in-frame clones only, minus some. The sample lists 2,500,000 or so clones, 92% occurring once. Sequencing was carried out using naive CD4+ T cells from PBMCs. The source of these receptors is a young man in good health. Some clones in this sample may be carry-over from other donors' samples. The CDR3 runs from the conserved cysteine through the conserved F or W. Each record gives: D gene, J gene, V gene, CDR3 protein. A D gene is named only where the DNA matches it firmly.

>-|TRBJ1-2|TRBV19
CASSMASAGTYGYTF
>TRBD2|TRBJ2-3|TRBV2
CASSRSGSTDTQYF
>-|TRBJ2-7|TRBV20-1
CSAKSYYEQYF
>-|TRBJ1-3|TRBV15
CATSRDRGSGNTIYF
>TRBD2|TRBJ2-2|TRBV28
CASFSGGETGELFF
>-|TRBJ1-3|TRBV4-1
CASSQDKGQGTGNTIYF
>-|TRBJ2-4|TRBV18
CASSPPTTLAKNIQYF
>TRBD2|TRBJ2-7|TRBV6-1
CASRPGLAGGEQYF
>-|TRBJ2-1|TRBV4-1
CASSQPYNEQFF
>-|TRBJ2-5|TRBV18
CASSPGIETQYF
>-|TRBJ1-1|TRBV30
CAPPWPPAFF
>-|TRBJ2-1|TRBV27
CASRSRSYNEQFF
>-|TRBJ2-5|TRBV5-5
CASSLQGGEETQYF
>TRBD2|TRBJ2-7|TRBV18
CASSPTSGTYEQYF
>-|TRBJ2-7|TRBV4-2
CASSQDKMGSYEQYF
>TRBD1|TRBJ2-7|TRBV6-5
CASSSPGQGAYEQYF
>-|TRBJ2-3|TRBV6-4
CASSTQLTDTQYF
>TRBD2|TRBJ2-7|TRBV28
CASSRTGTSGMAPQYF
>-|TRBJ2-5|TRBV5-1
CASSLPGIQETQYF
>-|TRBJ2-5|TRBV7-9
CASSLGGRGLETQYF
>-|TRBJ2-2|TRBV5-1
CASSLRTNTGELFF
>TRBD2|TRBJ2-7|TRBV19
CASSTSGGSYEQYF
>-|TRBJ2-7|TRBV9
CASSVGSRGVYEQYF
>-|TRBJ1-1|TRBV5-1
CASSLAENTEAFF
>-|TRBJ2-5|TRBV27
CASSLYTGVETQYF
>-|TRBJ1-5|TRBV30
CAWSDEGSQPQHF
>-|TRBJ2-3|TRBV5-1
CASSADTDTQYF
>-|TRBJ2-7|TRBV5-4
CASSPGTAASAYYEQYF
>-|TRBJ2-7|TRBV4-3
CASSPRQGAYEQYF
>-|TRBJ2-1|TRBV2
CASSSLAYNEQFF
>TRBD1|TRBJ1-1|TRBV5-1
CASSLTGGMQAFF
>-|TRBJ2-3|TRBV15
CATSSGLRGSTDTQYF